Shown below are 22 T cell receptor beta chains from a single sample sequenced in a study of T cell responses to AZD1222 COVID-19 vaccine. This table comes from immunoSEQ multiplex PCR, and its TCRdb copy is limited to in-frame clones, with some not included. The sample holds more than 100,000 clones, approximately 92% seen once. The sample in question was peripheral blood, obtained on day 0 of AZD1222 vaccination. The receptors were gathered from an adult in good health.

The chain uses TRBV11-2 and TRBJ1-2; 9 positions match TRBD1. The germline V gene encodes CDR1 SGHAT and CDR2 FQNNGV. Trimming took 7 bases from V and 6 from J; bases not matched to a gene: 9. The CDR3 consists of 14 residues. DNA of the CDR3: TGTGCCAGCATGGCCCGGGACAGGGTAAATGGCTACACCTTC. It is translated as CASMARDRVNGYTF.

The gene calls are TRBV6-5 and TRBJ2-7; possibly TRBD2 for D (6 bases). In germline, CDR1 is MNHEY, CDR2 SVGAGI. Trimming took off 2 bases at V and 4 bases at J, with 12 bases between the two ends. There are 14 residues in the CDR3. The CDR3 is CASSYAGLSYEQYF. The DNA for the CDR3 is TGTGCCAGCAGTTACGCAGGACTATCATACGAGCAGTACTTC.

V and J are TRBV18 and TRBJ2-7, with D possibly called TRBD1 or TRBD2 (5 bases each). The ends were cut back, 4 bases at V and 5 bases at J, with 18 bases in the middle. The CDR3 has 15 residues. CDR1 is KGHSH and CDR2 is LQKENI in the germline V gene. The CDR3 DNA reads TGTGCCAGCTCACTCGCACCGGGACCCAGCGACGAGCAGTACTTC. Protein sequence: CASSLAPGPSDEQYF.

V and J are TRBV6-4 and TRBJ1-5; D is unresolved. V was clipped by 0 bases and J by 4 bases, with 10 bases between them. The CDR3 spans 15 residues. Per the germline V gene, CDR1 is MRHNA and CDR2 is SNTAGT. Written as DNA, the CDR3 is TGTGCCAGCAGTGACTCTCGAGGCACTAATCAGCCCCAGCATTTT. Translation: CASSDSRGTNQPQHF.

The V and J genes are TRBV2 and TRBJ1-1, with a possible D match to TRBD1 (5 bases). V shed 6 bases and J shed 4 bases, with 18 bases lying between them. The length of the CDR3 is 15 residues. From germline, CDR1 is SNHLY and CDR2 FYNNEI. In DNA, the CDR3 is TGTGCCAGCAGACCCCGGCCAGGGATGGCCACTGAAGCTTTCTTT. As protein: CASRPRPGMATEAFF. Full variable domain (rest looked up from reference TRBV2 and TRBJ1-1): EPEVTQTPSHQVTQMGQEVILRCVPISNHLYFYWYRQILGQKVEFLVSFYNNEISEKSEIFDDQFSVERPDGSNFTLKIRSTKLEDSAMYFCASRPRPGMATEAFFGQGTRLTVV.

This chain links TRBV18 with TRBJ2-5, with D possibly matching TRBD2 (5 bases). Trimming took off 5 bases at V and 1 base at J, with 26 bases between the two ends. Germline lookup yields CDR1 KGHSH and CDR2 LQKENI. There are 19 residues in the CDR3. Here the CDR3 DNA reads TGTGCCAGCTCAACGCGCCGAGCGGCCCAAATACCGATCCAAGAGACCCAGTACTTC. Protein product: CASSTRRAAQIPIQETQYF.

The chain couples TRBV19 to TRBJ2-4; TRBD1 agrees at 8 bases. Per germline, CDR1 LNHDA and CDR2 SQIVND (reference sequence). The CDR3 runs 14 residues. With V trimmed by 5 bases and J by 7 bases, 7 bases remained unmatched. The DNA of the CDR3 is TGTGCCAGTAGTCCTCGGGACAGGTTTAACATTCAGTACTTC. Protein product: CASSPRDRFNIQYF.

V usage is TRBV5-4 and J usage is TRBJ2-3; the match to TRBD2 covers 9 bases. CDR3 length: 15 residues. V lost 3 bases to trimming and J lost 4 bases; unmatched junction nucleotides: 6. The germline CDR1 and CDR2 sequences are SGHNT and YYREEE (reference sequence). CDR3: CASSSVAGEADTQYF. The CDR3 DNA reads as TGTGCCAGCAGCTCCGTAGCGGGAGAGGCAGATACGCAGTATTTT.

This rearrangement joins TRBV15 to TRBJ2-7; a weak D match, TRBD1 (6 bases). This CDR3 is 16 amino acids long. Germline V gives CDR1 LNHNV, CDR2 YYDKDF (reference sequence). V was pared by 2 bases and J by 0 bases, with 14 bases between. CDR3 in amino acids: CATSRRGMVGSYEQYF. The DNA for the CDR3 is TGTGCCACCAGCAGAAGGGGGATGGTGGGCTCCTACGAGCAGTACTTC.

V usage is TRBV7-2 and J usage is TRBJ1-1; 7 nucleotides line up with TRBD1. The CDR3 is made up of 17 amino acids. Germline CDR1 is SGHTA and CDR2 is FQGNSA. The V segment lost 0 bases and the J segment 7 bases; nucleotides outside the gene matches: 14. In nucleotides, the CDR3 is TGTGCCAGCAGCTTAGCCCTCACGACAGGGAGCTTAGTTGAAGCTTTCTTT. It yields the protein CASSLALTTGSLVEAFF.

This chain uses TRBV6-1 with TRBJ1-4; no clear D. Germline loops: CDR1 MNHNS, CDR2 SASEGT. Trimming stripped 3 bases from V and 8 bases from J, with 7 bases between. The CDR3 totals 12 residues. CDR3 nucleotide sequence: TGTGCCAGCAGTGACGCGGGCGAAAAACTGTTTTTT. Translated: CASSDAGEKLFF.

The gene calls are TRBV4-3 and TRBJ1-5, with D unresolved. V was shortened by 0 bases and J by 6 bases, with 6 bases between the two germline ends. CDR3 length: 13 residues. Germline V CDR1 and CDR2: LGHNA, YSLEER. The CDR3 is CASSQDWGQPQHF. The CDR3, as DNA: TGCGCCAGCAGCCAAGATTGGGGTCAGCCCCAGCATTTT.

The CDR3 sequence is CASSVVGTGSTDTQYF. The CDR3 DNA is TGTGCCAGCAGCGTAGTGGGAACCGGCAGCACAGATACGCAGTATTTT. The V call is TRBV9, the J call TRBJ2-3, with D unclear. Trimming shortened V by 0 bases and J by 0 bases, and 11 bases separated the two germline ends. The CDR3 covers 16 residues. Looked up from germline, CDR1 is SGDLS and CDR2 is YYNGEE. The full variable domain, completed using reference TRBV9 and TRBJ2-3, is DSGVTQTPKHLITATGQRVTLRCSPRSGDLSVYWYQQSLDQGLQFLIQYYNGEERAKGNILERFSAQQFPDLHSELNLSSLELGDSALYFCASSVVGTGSTDTQYFGPGTRLTVL.

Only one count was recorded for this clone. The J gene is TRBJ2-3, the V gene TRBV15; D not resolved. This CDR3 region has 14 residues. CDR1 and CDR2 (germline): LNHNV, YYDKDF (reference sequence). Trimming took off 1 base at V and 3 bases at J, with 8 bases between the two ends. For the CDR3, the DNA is TGTGCCACCAGCAGAGGTTTGGTAACAGATACGCAGTATTTT. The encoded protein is CATSRGLVTDTQYF.

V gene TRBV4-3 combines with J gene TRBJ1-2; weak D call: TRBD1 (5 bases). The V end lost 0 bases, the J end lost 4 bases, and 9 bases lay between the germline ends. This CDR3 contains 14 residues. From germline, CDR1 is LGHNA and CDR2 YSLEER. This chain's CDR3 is CASSQEWGSYGYTF. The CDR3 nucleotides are TGCGCCAGCAGCCAAGAATGGGGGAGCTATGGCTACACCTTC.

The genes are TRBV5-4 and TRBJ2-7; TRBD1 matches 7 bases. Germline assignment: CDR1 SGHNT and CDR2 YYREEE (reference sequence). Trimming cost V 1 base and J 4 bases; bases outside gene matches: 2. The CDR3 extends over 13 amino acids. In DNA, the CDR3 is TGTGCCAGCAGCTTGAGACAGGGTTACGAGCAGTACTTC. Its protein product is CASSLRQGYEQYF.

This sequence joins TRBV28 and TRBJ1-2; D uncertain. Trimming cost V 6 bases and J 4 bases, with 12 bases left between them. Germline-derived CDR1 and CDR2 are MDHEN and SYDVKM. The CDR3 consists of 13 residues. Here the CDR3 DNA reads TGTGCCAGCAGCCTTGCCCCTATCTATGGCTACACCTTC. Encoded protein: CASSLAPIYGYTF.

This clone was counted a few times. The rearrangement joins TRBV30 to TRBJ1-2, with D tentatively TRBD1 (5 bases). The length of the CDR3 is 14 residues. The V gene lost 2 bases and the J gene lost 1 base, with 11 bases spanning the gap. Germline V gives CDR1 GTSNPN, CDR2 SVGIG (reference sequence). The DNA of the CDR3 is TGTGCCTGGAGTCCTGGGGGGGGTAACTATGGCTACACCTTC. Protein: CAWSPGGGNYGYTF.

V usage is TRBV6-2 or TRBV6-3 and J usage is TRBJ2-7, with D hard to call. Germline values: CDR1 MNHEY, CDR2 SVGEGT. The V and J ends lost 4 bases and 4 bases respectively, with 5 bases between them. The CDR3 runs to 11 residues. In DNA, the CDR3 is TGTGCCAGCAGTTCGACGTACGAGCAGTACTTC. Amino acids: CASSSTYEQYF.

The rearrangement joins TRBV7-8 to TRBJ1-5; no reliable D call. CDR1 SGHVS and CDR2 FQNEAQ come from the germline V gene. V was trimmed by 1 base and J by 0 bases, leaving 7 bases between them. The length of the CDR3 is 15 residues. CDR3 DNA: TGTGCCAGCAGCTTAGATTGGTTTAGCAATCAGCCCCAGCATTTT. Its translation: CASSLDWFSNQPQHF.

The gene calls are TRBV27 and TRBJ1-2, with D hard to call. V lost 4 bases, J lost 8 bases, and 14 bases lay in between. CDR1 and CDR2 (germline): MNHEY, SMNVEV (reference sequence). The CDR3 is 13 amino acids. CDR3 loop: CASSSGKSGGYTF. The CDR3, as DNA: TGTGCCAGCAGTTCTGGTAAATCGGGCGGCTACACCTTC.

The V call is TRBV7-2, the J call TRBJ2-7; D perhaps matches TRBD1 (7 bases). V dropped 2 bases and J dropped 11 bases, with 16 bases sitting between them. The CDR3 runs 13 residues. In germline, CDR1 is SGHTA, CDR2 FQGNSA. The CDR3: CASSLLPGGMEYF. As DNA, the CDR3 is TGTGCCAGCAGCTTATTGCCAGGGGGGATGGAGTACTTC. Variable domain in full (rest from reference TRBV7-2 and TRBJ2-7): GAGVSQSPSNKVTEKGKDVELRCDPISGHTALYWYRQSLGQGLEFLIYFQGNSAPDKSGLPSDRFSAERTGGSVSTLTIQRTQQEDSAVYLCASSLLPGGMEYFGPGTRLTVT.